Presented here are 5 T cell receptor beta chains from one specimen sequenced in a study of blood T cell repertoires in COVID-19. Libraries were prepared by immunoSEQ multiplex PCR; TCRdb keeps only in-frame clonotypes and omits some of them. The repertoire holds fewer than 250,000 clones, around 84% seen once, with approximately 3% in the top ten. Sequencing was performed on peripheral blood. The receptors shown here come from a man between 60 and 70 years old with acute or convalescent COVID-19.

The chain uses TRBV15 and TRBJ2-7; 8 nucleotides match TRBD1. The J segment lost 5 bases and the V segment lost 0 bases, leaving 9 bases of the junction unmatched. CDR1 is LNHNV, CDR2 YYDKDF, per germline (reference sequence). This CDR3 contains 16 residues. The CDR3 is CATSRDIGRGLDEQYF. In DNA form, the CDR3 reads TGTGCCACCAGCAGAGATATTGGCAGGGGGCTCGACGAGCAGTACTTC.

The rearrangement uses TRBV14 and TRBJ2-5; 13 bases match TRBD2. The CDR3 has 17 amino acids. The germline CDR1 and CDR2 sequences are SGHDN and FVKESK. Losses at the gene ends were 3 bases for V and 3 bases for J; bases not matched to a gene: 7. CDR3 nucleotide sequence: TGTGCCAGCAGCCACGGACTAGCGGGAGTGTCTGAAGAGACCCAGTACTTC. This translates into CASSHGLAGVSEETQYF.

The chain employs TRBV12-3 or TRBV12-4 and TRBJ2-3; D gene ambiguous. This CDR3 comprises 12 residues. Deletions cut 6 bases from V and 8 bases from J, with 12 bases between. The CDR3 nucleotides read TGTGCCAGCAGCCAGCCCCGAGGTACGCAGTATTTT. Translated: CASSQPRGTQYF.

The rearrangement joins TRBV6-5 to TRBJ1-4, with 11 bases lining up with TRBD1. The CDR3 runs 13 residues. With V trimmed by 8 bases and J by 8 bases, 4 bases remained unmatched. CDR1 and CDR2 (germline): MNHEY, SVGAGI. CDR3 sequence (DNA): TGTGCCAGCCAGGACAGGGGGCGAGAAAAACTGTTTTTT. Amino acid sequence: CASQDRGREKLFF.

The V call is TRBV7-2, the J call TRBJ2-1, with a possible D match to TRBD1 (5 bases). The V end was cut by 3 bases, the J end by 3 bases, with 12 bases between. CDR1 and CDR2 (germline): SGHTA, FQGNSA. There are 15 residues in the CDR3. The CDR3 bases are TGTGCCAGCAGCTTTGAAGGGGAATACTACAATGAGCAGTTCTTC. It encodes CASSFEGEYYNEQFF.